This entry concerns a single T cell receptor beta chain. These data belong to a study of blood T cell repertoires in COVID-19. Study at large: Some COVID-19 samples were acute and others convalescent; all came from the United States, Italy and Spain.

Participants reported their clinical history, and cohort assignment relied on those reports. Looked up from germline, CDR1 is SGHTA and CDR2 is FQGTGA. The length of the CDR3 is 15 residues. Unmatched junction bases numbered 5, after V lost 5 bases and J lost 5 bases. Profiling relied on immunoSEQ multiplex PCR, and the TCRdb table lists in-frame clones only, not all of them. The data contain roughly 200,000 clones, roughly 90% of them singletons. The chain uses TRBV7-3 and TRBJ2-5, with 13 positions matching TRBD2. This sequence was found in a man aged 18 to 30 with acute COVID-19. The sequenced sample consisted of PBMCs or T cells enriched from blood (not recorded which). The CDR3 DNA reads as TGTGCCAGCAGCCCCGGGACTAGCGGGACCGAGACCCAGTACTTC. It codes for CASSPGTSGTETQYF.